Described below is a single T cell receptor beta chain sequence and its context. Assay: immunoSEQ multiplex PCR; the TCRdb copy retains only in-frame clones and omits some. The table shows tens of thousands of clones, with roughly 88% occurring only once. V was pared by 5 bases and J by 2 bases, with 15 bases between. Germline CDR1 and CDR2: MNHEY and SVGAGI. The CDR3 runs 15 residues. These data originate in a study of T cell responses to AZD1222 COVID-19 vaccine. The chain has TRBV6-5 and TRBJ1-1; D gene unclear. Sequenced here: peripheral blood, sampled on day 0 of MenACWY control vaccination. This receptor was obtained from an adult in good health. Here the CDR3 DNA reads TGTGCCAGCAGTCTTCGTCTGACGGGAAACACTGAAGCTTTCTTT. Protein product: CASSLRLTGNTEAFF.